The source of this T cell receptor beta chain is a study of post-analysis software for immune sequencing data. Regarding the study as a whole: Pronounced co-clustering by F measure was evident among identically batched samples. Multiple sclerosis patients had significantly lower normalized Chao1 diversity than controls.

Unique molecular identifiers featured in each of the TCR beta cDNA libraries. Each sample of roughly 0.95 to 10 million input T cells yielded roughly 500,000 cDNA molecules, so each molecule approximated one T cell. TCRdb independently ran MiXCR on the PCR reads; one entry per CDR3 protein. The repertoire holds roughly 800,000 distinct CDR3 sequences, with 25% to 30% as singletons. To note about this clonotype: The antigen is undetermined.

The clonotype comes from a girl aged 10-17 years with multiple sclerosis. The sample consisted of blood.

In DNA, the CDR3 is TGTGCCAGCAGTTGGGCGGATGAAATAGAGACCCAGTACTTC. This codes for CASSWADEIETQYF. This chain connects TRBV28 to TRBJ2-5; D uncertain. The germline CDR1 and CDR2 sequences are MDHEN and SYDVKM. CDR3 length: 14 amino acids. The V and J ends lost 4 bases and 4 bases respectively, with 13 bases between them.